Listed below are T cell receptor beta chains from one sample, sequenced in a study of cytomegalovirus exposure and HLA in healthy donors. TCRdb's table, derived via immunoSEQ multiplex PCR, lists solely in-frame clones and lacks some. In the table there are some 140,000 clones, about 66% of which are singletons. The sequenced material came from PBMCs. These receptors were collected from a human donor in good health. The CDR3 runs from the conserved cysteine through the conserved F or W. A D gene is named only where the DNA matches it firmly. Clone size is stated in some rows and not others, as once, few, many or a class when expanded.

V gene	D gene	clone size	J gene	CDR3 DNA	CDR3 protein
TRBV5-6	-	-	TRBJ2-5	TGTGCCAGCAGCTTGGGGGAGGACTGGGAGCAGTACTTC	CASSLGEDWEQYF
TRBV11-2	TRBD1	few	TRBJ1-1	TGTGCCAGCAGCCCAGACGGGACAGGGGCCTTGGTCACTGAAGCTTTCTTT	CASSPDGTGALVTEAFF
TRBV4-1	-	few	TRBJ1-2	TGCGCCAGCAGCATGGGGGGTTATGGCTACACCTTC	CASSMGGYGYTF
TRBV9	TRBD2	-	TRBJ2-5	TGTGCCAGCAGCGGTAGCGGGAGCCTCGAGACCCAGTACTTC	CASSGSGSLETQYF
TRBV28	TRBD1	-	TRBJ2-7	TGTGCCAGCAGTCCCCGAGGGACAGGAGAGCAGTACTTC	CASSPRGTGEQYF
TRBV7-2	TRBD2	-	TRBJ2-1	TGTGCCAGCAGCCCGGGGGGAAGGGATCACAATGAGCAGTTCTTC	CASSPGGRDHNEQFF
TRBV5-1	-	-	TRBJ2-7	TGCGCCAGCAGCTTGAAGACAGATTACGAGCAGTACTTC	CASSLKTDYEQYF
TRBV29-1	-	-	TRBJ1-1	TGCAGCGGCGACAGAGGCCTGAACACTGAAGCTTTCTTT	CSGDRGLNTEAFF
TRBV10-3	TRBD2	few	TRBJ2-2	TGTGCCATCAGTGTGCGCCGTTTTACTAGCGGGGGGAACACCGGGGAGCTGTTTTTT	CAISVRRFTSGGNTGELFF
TRBV2	TRBD1	-	TRBJ2-2	TGTGCCAGCCGACAGGGGGCTGGCACCGGGGAGCTGTTTTTT	CASRQGAGTGELFF
TRBV2	-	-	TRBJ1-1	TGTGCCAGCAGAACCAGATCTACTGAAGCTTTCTTT	CASRTRSTEAFF
TRBV11-2	TRBD1	-	TRBJ2-5	TGTGCCAGCAGCGAGGACAGGGGCTGGGAGACCCAGTACTTC	CASSEDRGWETQYF
TRBV6-5	-	-	TRBJ1-1	TGTGCCAGCAGTTACTCTCGACAGCTCTCCGCTGAAGCTTTCTTT	CASSYSRQLSAEAFF
TRBV12-1	-	-	TRBJ2-1	TGTGCCCCTCGCACAGCCTACAATGAGCAGTTCTTC	CAPRTAYNEQFF
TRBV13	TRBD2	-	TRBJ2-1	TGTGCCAGCAGCTTAGAAGCGGGAGGCCGGGATGAGCAGTTCTTC	CASSLEAGGRDEQFF
TRBV5-1	-	once	TRBJ2-1	TGCGCCAGCAGCCCGACGGCTAGCTCCTACAATGAGCAGTTCTTC	CASSPTASSYNEQFF
TRBV19	TRBD1	-	TRBJ2-1	TGTGCCAGTACCCCACAAGGGGGCGAGCAGTTCTTC	CASTPQGGEQFF
TRBV25-1	TRBD1	-	TRBJ1-2	TGTGCCAGCAGAGATACGACAGGGGCCTGCATGAGTGGCTACACCTTC	CASRDTTGACMSGYTF
TRBV5-6	-	-	TRBJ2-7	TGTGCCAGCAGCTTGGCCGGCGGGGCTGCGTCCTACGAGCAGTACTTC	CASSLAGGAASYEQYF
TRBV13	-	-	TRBJ1-1	TGTGCCAGCAGCTTAGCGGGTCGTCCTGAAGCTTTCTTT	CASSLAGRPEAFF
TRBV5-6	TRBD1	-	TRBJ1-5	TGTGCCAGCAGCCAACGGACAGGGTTTCAGCCCCAGCATTTT	CASSQRTGFQPQHF
TRBV7-8	-	-	TRBJ1-2	TGTGCCAGCAGCCCCTCACGGGTTAACTATGGCTACACCTTC	CASSPSRVNYGYTF
TRBV28	TRBD1	few	TRBJ2-7	TGTGCCAGCAGTTCGCCCTTACGGACAGGTAACCTTTACGAGCAGTACTTC	CASSSPLRTGNLYEQYF
TRBV7-3	TRBD2	few	TRBJ2-1	TGTGCCAGCAGCTTATTTGGGGGAGGGCAGACGAATGAGCAGTTCTTC	CASSLFGGGQTNEQFF
TRBV28	-	few	TRBJ2-5	TGTGCCAGCAGTTTCCTGACGGGAGTGGCTGAGACCCAGTACTTC	CASSFLTGVAETQYF
TRBV29-1	-	-	TRBJ1-4	TGCAGCGTGACCGGGGGATCTAATGAAAAACTGTTTTTT	CSVTGGSNEKLFF
TRBV9	TRBD1	once	TRBJ1-1	TGTGCCAGCAGCGTAGGGTTCAGGGGGGAACTGAACACTGAAGCTTTCTTT	CASSVGFRGELNTEAFF
TRBV27	-	-	TRBJ1-5	TGTGCCAGCAGCCCCGGACTTACGAATAGCAATCAGCCCCAGCATTTT	CASSPGLTNSNQPQHF
TRBV5-1	TRBD1	-	TRBJ1-2	TGCGCCAGCAGCTCTGGACAGGGAGACTTTGGCTACACCTTC	CASSSGQGDFGYTF
TRBV28	-	-	TRBJ1-4	TGTGCCAGCATTATGGGAGGGCCTAATGAAAAACTGTTTTTT	CASIMGGPNEKLFF
TRBV19	-	-	TRBJ2-7	TGTGCCAGTAGTATAGGAGGGAACACCTACGAGCAGTACTTC	CASSIGGNTYEQYF
TRBV7-6	TRBD2	-	TRBJ2-7	TGTGCCAGCAGCAAACAGACTAGCGGGATTTACGAGCAGTACTTC	CASSKQTSGIYEQYF
TRBV10-3	-	-	TRBJ2-5	TGTGCCATCTCCCAGAACCAAGAGACCCAGTACTTC	CAISQNQETQYF
TRBV4-1	TRBD2	-	TRBJ2-3	TGCGCCAGCAGCCCCCCGACTAGCGGGATCACAGATACGCAGTATTTT	CASSPPTSGITDTQYF
TRBV10-3	-	-	TRBJ1-1	TGTGCCATCAGTACAGGGAACACTGAAGCTTTCTTT	CAISTGNTEAFF
TRBV4-1	TRBD1	-	TRBJ2-5	TGCGCCAGCAGCCCCGTAGGGGGCGAGTGGGAGACCCAGTACTTC	CASSPVGGEWETQYF
TRBV28	TRBD1	-	TRBJ2-7	TGTGCCAGCAGTTTACCTTTGACAGGGGATACTACCTACGAGCAGTACTTC	CASSLPLTGDTTYEQYF
TRBV4-1	TRBD2	-	TRBJ2-1	TGCGCCAGCAGCCCCAGAGCAACTAGCGGTGGGCGTAATGAGCAGTTCTTC	CASSPRATSGGRNEQFF